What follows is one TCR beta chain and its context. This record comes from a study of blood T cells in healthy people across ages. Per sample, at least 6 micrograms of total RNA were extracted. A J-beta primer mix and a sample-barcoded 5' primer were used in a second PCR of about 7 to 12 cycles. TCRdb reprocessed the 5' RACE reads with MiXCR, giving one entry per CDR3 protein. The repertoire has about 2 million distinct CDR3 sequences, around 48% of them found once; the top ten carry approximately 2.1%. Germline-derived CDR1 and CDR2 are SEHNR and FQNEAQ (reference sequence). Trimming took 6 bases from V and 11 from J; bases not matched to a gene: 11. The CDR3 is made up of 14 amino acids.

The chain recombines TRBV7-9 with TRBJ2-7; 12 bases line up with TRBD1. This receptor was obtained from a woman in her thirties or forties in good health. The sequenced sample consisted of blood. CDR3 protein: CASRPGTGGALKYF. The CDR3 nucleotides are TGTGCCAGCAGACCGGGGACAGGGGGCGCCCTTAAGTACTTC.